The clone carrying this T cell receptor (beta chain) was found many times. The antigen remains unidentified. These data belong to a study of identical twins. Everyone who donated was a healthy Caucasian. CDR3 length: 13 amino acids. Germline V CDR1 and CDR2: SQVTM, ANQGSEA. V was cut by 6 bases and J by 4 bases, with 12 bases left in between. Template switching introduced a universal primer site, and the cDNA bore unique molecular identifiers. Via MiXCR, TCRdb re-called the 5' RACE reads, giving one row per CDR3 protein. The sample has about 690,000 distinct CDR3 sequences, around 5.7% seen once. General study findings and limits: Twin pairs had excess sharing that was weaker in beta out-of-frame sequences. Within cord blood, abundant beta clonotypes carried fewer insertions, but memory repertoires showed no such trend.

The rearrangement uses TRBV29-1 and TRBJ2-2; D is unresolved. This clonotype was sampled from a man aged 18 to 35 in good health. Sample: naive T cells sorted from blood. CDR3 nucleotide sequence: TGCAGCGTCGGCCGGGTTGCCACCGGGGAGCTGTTTTTT. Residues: CSVGRVATGELFF.